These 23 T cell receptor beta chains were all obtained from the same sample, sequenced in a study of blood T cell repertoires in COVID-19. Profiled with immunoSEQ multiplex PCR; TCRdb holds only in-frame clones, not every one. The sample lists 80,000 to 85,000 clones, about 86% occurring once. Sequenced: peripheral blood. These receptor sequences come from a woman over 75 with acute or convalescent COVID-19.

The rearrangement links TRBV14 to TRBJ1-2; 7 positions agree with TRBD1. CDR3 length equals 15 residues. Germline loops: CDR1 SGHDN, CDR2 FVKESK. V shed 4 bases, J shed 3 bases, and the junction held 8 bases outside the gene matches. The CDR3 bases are TGTGCCAGCAGCCCCCGACAGGGAATGGACTATGGCTACACCTTC. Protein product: CASSPRQGMDYGYTF.

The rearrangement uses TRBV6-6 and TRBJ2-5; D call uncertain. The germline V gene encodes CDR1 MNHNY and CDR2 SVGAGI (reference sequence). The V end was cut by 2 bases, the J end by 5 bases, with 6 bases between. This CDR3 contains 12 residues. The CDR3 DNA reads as TGTGCCAGCAGTTACGCTAGGGAGACCCAGTACTTC. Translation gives CASSYARETQYF.

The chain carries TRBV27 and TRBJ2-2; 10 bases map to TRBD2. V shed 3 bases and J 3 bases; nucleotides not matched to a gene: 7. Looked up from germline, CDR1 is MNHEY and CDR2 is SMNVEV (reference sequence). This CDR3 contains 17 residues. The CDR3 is CASSFEAGGPDTGELFF. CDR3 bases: TGTGCCAGCAGTTTTGAAGCGGGGGGGCCTGACACCGGGGAGCTGTTTTTT.

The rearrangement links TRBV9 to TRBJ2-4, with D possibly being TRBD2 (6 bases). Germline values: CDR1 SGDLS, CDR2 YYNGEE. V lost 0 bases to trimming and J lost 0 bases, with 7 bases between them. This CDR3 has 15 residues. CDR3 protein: CASSVGGVAKNIQYF. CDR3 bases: TGTGCCAGCAGCGTAGGGGGGGTAGCCAAAAACATTCAGTACTTC.

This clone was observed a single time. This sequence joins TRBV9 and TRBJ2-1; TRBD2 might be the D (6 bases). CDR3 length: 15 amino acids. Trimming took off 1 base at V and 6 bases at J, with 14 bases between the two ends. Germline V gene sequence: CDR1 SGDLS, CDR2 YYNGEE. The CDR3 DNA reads TGTGCCAGCAGCGTAAGGACGGGGACTGGCAATGAGCAGTTCTTC. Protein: CASSVRTGTGNEQFF.

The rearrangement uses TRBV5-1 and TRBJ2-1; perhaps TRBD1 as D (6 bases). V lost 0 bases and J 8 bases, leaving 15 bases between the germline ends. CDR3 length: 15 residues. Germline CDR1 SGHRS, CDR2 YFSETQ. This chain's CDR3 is CASSLGGGLRDEQFF. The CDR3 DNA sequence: TGCGCCAGCAGCTTGGGTGGGGGCCTCCGGGATGAGCAGTTCTTC.

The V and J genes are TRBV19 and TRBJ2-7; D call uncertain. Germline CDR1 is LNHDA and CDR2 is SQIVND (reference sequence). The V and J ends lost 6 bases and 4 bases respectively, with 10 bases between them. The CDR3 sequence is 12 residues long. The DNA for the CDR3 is TGTGCCAGTAGCGATGCGTGGTACGAGCAGTACTTC. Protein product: CASSDAWYEQYF.

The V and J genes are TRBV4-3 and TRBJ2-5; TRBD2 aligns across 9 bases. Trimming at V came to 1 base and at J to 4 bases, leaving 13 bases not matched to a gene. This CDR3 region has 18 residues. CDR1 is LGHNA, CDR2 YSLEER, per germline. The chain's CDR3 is CASSQAVSAGGLSETQYF. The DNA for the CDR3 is TGCGCCAGCAGCCAAGCGGTTTCGGCGGGGGGGCTATCAGAGACCCAGTACTTC.

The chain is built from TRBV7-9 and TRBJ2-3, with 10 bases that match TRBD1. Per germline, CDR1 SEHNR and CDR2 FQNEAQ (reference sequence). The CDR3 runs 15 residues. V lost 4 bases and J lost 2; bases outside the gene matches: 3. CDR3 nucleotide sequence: TGTGCCAGCAGCTCGGACAGGGGGAACACAGATACGCAGTATTTT. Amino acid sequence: CASSSDRGNTDTQYF.

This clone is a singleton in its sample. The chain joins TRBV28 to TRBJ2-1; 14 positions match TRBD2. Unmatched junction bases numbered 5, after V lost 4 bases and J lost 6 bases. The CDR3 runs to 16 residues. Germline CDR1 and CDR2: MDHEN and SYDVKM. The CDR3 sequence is CASSSTGTSGGNEQFF. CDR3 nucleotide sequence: TGTGCCAGCAGTTCCACCGGGACTAGCGGGGGCAATGAGCAGTTCTTC.

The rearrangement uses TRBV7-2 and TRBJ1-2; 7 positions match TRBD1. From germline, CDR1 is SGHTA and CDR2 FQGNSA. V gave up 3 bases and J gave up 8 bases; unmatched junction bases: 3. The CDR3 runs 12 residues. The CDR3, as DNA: TGTGCCAGCAGCTTGACAGGGAAGGGCTACACCTTC. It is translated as CASSLTGKGYTF. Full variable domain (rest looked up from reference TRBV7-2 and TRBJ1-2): GAGVSQSPSNKVTEKGKDVELRCDPISGHTALYWYRQSLGQGLEFLIYFQGNSAPDKSGLPSDRFSAERTGGSVSTLTIQRTQQEDSAVYLCASSLTGKGYTFGSGTRLTVV.

Here the CDR3 DNA reads TGTGCCAGTTGGGACAGGTACACTGAAGCTTTCTTT. It is translated as CASWDRYTEAFF. The V and J genes are TRBV19 and TRBJ1-1; TRBD1 aligns across 8 bases. The CDR3 sequence is 12 residues long. Germline loops: CDR1 LNHDA, CDR2 SQIVND (reference sequence). The V and J ends lost 8 bases and 3 bases, in that order; junction bases with no gene match: 2.

The DNA of the CDR3 is TGTGCCAGCAGCTTAAGGACAGGGTCGCTCTGGGAGCAGTACTTC. This sequence encodes CASSLRTGSLWEQYF. The rearrangement joins TRBV5-6 to TRBJ2-7, with TRBD1 matching 8 bases. Per the germline V gene, CDR1 is SGHDT and CDR2 is YYEEEE. This CDR3 region has 15 residues. V lost 2 bases to trimming and J lost 7 bases; unmatched junction nucleotides: 11.

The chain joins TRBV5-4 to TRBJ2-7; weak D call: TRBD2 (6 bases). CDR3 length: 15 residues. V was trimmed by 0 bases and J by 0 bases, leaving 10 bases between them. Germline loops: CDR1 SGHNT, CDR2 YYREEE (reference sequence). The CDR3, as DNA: TGTGCCAGCAGCTTGGTCGGAGGGTCCTCCTACGAGCAGTACTTC. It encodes CASSLVGGSSYEQYF.

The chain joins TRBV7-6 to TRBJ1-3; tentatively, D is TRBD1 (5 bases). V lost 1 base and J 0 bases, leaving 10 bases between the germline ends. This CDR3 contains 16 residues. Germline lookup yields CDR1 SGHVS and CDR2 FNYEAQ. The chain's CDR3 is CASSLVAGNSGNTIYF. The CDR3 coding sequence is TGTGCCAGCAGCTTAGTTGCAGGGAACTCTGGAAACACCATATATTTT. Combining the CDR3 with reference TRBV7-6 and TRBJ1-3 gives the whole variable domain GAGVSQSPRYKVTKRGQDVALRCDPISGHVSLYWYRQALGQGPEFLTYFNYEAQQDKSGLPNDRFSAERPEGSISTLTIQRTEQRDSAMYRCASSLVAGNSGNTIYFGEGSWLTVV.

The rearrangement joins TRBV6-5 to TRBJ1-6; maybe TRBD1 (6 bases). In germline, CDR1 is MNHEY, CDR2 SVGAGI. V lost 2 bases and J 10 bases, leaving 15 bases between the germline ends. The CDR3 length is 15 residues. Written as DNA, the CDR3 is TGTGCCAGCAGTTACAAGCGGGGGCTGGACTCACCCCTCCACTTT. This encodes CASSYKRGLDSPLHF.

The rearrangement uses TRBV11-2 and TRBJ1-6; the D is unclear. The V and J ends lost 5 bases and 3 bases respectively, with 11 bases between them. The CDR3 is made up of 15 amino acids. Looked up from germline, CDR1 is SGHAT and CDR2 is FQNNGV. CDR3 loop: CASSGSGNYNSPLHF. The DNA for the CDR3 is TGTGCCAGCAGCGGATCCGGGAACTATAATTCACCCCTCCACTTT.

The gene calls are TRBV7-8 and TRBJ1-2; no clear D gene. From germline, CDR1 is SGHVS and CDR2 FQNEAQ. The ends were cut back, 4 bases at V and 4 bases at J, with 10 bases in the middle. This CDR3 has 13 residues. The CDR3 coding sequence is TGTGCCAGCAGCTCGCCGGGGAGCTATGGCTACACCTTC. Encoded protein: CASSSPGSYGYTF.

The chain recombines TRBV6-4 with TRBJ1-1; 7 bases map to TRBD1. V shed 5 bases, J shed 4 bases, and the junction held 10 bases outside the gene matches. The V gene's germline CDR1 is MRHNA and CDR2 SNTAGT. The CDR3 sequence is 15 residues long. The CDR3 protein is CASSHTGAPATEAFF. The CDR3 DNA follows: TGTGCCAGCAGTCATACAGGGGCCCCAGCCACTGAAGCTTTCTTT.

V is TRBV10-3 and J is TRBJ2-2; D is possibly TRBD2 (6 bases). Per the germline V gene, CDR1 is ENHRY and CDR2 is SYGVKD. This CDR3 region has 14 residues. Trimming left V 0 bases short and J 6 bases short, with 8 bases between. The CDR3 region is CAISESRGPGELFF. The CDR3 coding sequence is TGTGCCATCAGTGAGTCGCGGGGTCCCGGGGAGCTGTTTTTT.

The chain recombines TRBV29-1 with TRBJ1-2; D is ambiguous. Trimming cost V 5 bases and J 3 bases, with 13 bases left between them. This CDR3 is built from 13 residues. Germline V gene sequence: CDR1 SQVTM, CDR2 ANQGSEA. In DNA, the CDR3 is TGCAGCGTTAACCGGGAAGGTTACTATGGCTACACCTTC. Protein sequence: CSVNREGYYGYTF.

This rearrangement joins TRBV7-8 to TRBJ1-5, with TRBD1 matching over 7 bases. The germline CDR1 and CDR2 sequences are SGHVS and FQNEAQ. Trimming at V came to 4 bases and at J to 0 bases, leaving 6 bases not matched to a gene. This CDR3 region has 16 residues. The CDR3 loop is CASSWGTANSNQPQHF. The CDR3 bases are TGTGCCAGCAGCTGGGGGACAGCGAATAGCAATCAGCCCCAGCATTTT.

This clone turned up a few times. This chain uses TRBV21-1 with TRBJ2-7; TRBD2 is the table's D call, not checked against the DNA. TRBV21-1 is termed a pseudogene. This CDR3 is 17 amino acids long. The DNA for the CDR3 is TGTGCCAGCAGCAAAGGGACTAGCGGGAGTGTGCCCGACGAGCAGTACTTC. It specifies CASSKGTSGSVPDEQYF.